This T cell receptor (beta chain) was profiled in a study of vaccination effects on CD4 cells after COVID-19 (dated by TCRdb to about 2022). About the investigation overall: Post-vaccine samples across the study were collected a median of 72 days after the second dose, with a range of 14 to 241. A total of approximately 9 COVID-19 convalescent patients and several SARS-CoV-2-naive healthy vaccine recipients were included in the full study. The Oncomine TCR Beta short-read assay on an Illumina iSeq 100 was used to sequence cultures from other donors in the study. SARS-CoV-2 spike-specific CD4+ TCR repertoires were compared before and after mRNA vaccination in COVID-19 convalescent patients and in infection-naive vaccine recipients. Here is what the overall study found, with its caveats: Clones induced by infection and clones induced by vaccination both contracted markedly at late timepoints after vaccination, which fits with T cell responses waning over time. Among healthy vaccine recipients, nearly all vaccine-induced clones were SARS-CoV-2 mono-reactive, and only 1 of 255 was cross-reactive with common cold coronaviruses. Only a small number of convalescent patients were included, and no early post-infection timepoints were available, which limited the study.

In regard to this clone: Its target antigen remains unknown. No qualities accompany the bases; no much larger clone lies one base away.

The protocol used for the library was the immunoSEQ multiplex PCR assay. DNA from the cultured and isolated CD4+ T cells underwent TCR beta CDR3 sequencing. From the authors' description of their analysis: Non-productive TCR sequences were discarded, and reads were trimmed to the CDR3 region, with only CDR3s of 7 or more amino acids retained. The MANAFEST web app was used to pick out antigen-specific clonotypes by comparing their expansion in peptide wells with that in reference cultures. To count as positive, a clone had to show expansion at FDR<0.05 compared with the reference and with all other wells, an odds ratio above 5, and a frequency above 0.1% in two replicate wells. Clonotypes significantly expanded in SARS-CoV-2 spike wells and in at least one common cold coronavirus spike condition were defined as cross-reactive. Using the stringdist R package, CDR3 similarity was measured by Levenshtein distance, and unrooted trees were constructed with ape in R 3.6.1. TCRdb limited this immuneACCESS table to in-frame rearrangements with V and J called. A share of clones is missing; checked studies link under half to unresolved V genes, and the rest is unexplained. That table gives V, J and clone size, and the DNA gave D and trimming. The sample table contains more than 50,000 clones; only one count was recorded for approximately 76% of them. Clones ranked in the top ten supply roughly 0.94% of the sample.

CDR1 and CDR2 are read off the germline V gene as MGHRA and YSYEKL. V loses 7 bases at its end and J loses 3 bases; junction bases beyond the gene matches: 9. Inclusive of the bounding cysteine and phenylalanine, the CDR3 is 16 residues long. Only the CDR3 part of the read is kept: 48 bases, read in frame from the first base. To identify antigen-specific CD4+ T cell clonotypes by their expansion, the ViraFEST assay first stimulated PBMC with viral peptide pools and then applied TCR sequencing. After less than 13 days of culture, CD4+ T cells were isolated with the EasySep CD4+ T cell isolation kit. Each participant got two doses of an mRNA SARS-CoV-2 vaccine, either BNT162b2 or mRNA-1273. Negative nucleocapsid antibody results before and after vaccination confirmed that the healthy vaccine recipients had no prior SARS-CoV-2 infection. Each well held 1.5 million to 2 million PBMC cultured in IMDM containing about 5.4% human AB serum, 8 to 10 IU/ml IL-2 and gentamicin, along with 8 to 10 ug/ml peptides. Half of the culture medium was replaced with fresh IL-2-containing medium on days 3 and 7. Unless noted otherwise, every peptide stimulation condition was cultured in triplicate wells. Using Ficoll-Paque Plus gradient centrifugation, PBMC were separated from whole blood and then either used fresh or cryopreserved at -140C. The spike proteins of SARS-CoV-2 and of the common cold coronaviruses HCoV-NL63, HCoV-OC43 and HCoV-229E were spanned by overlapping peptide pools. Genomic DNA was extracted from cultured CD4+ T cells with the QIAamp micro DNA kit.

Here the chain combines TRBV4-1 and TRBJ2-5; TRBD1 matches 12 bases in the middle. The TCR comes from a human donor who received a COVID-19 vaccine. The sample consisted of CD4+ T cells from PBMCs cultured with HCoV-OC43 spike peptides, taken after COVID-19 vaccination. Taken with the paper, the label for cell subset or site translates to: HCoV-OC43 spike overlapping peptide pool stimulation. In nucleotides, the sequence is TGCGCCAGCACCCCAAGGGGGACAGGGGGCGAAGAGACCCAGTACTTC. This is translated as CASTPRGTGGEETQYF.